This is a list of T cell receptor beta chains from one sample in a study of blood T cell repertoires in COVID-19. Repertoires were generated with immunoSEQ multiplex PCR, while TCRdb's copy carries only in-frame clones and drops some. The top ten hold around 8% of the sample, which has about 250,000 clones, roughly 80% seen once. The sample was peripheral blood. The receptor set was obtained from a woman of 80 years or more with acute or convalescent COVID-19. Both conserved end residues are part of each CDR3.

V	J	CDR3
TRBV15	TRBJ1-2	CATSRDGKDGYTF
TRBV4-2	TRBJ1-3	CASSQVDRSGNTIYF
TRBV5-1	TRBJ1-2	CASSLFQGLDGYTF
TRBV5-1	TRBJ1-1	CASSLDPGRSKAFF
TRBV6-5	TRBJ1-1	CASSYSRAGETEAFF
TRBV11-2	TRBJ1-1	CASSFLTGSNTEAFF
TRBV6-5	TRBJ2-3	CASKLPKEGTDTQYF
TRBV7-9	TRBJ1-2	CASSLIGGNYGYTF
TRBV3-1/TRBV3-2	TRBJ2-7	CASSQVSSGSYEQYF
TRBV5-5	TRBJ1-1	CASSRQANTEAFF
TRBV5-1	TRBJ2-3	CASSPEGTEVDTQYF
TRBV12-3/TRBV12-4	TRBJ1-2	CASSAVSYGYTF
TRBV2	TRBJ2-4	CASSSTVPGQGIRAKNIQYF
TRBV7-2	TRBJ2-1	CASSLARAEQFF
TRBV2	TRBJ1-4	CASSESRATNEKLFF
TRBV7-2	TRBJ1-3	CASSLAGATSGNTIYF
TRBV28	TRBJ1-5	CAATDSTNQPQHF
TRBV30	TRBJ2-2	CAWSVLVSGELFF
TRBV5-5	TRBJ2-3	CASSLRASGSLTDTQYF
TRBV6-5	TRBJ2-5	CASGQSQGQGKTQYF
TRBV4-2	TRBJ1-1	CASSQVDQAEAFF
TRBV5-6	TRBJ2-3	CASSLETSGGVAQYF
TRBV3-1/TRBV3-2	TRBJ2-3	CASSHPSGTQYF
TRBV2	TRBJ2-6	CASSLQGTGANVLTF
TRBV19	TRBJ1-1	CASTREGVRNTEAFF
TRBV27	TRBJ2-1	CASSLTNGNEQFF
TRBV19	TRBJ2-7	CASSISQGQTYEQYF